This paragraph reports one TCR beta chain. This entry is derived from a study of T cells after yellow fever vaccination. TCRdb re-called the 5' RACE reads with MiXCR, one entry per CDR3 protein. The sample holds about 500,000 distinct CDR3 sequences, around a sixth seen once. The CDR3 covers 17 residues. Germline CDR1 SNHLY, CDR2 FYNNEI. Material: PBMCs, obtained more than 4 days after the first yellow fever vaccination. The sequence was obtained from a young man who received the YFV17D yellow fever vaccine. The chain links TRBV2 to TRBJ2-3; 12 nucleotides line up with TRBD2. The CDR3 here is CTFSLGASGGAADTQYF. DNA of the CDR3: TGTACCTTCAGTTTAGGGGCTAGCGGGGGGGCTGCAGATACGCAGTATTTT. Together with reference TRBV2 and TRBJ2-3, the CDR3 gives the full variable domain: EPEVTQTPSHQVTQMGQEVILRCVPISNHLYFYWYRQILGQKVEFLVSFYNNEISEKSEIFDDQFSVERPDGSNFTLKIRSTKLEDSAMYFCTFSLGASGGAADTQYFGPGTRLTVL.